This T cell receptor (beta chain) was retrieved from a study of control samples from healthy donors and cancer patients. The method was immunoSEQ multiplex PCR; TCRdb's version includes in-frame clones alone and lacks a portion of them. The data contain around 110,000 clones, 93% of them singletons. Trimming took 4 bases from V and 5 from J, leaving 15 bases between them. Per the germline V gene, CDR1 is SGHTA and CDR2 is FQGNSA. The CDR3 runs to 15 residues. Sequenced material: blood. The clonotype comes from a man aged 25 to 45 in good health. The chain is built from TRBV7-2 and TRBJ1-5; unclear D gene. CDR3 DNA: TGTGCCAGCAGCTCCCGAGGTGGTCGAGATCAGCCCCAGCATTTT. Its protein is CASSSRGGRDQPQHF.